Here is one TCR beta chain with its context. Original data processing: The assay estimated nucleated cells by amplifying reference gene primers. Assay: immunoSEQ multiplex PCR; the TCRdb copy retains only in-frame clones and omits some. That table furnishes V, J and clone size, whereas the DNA furnished D and trimming. The table records 76,000 or so clones, roughly four fifths of them present only once. V lost 6 bases and J lost 5; bases outside the gene matches: 9. The germline V gene has CDR1 MNHEY and CDR2 SVGAGI. CDR3 length equals 14 residues. The sample comes from a study of blood T cell repertoires in COVID-19. Study details: Samples representing acute and convalescent COVID-19 were sourced from the United States, Italy and Spain.

J is TRBJ2-7 and V is TRBV6-5; 8 bases align to TRBD1. Input material: peripheral blood. The origin of this receptor is a man aged 50 to 59 with acute or convalescent COVID-19. CDR3 sequence (DNA): TGTGCCAGCAGCCCGACAGGGGTGATAAACGAGCAGTACTTC. This gives the protein CASSPTGVINEQYF.